Below are 15 T cell receptor beta chains sequenced from a single sample in a study of blood T cell repertoires in COVID-19. The assay was immunoSEQ multiplex PCR, and TCRdb's table has in-frame clones only and misses some. The sample holds 300,000 to 400,000 clones; approximately 86% are singletons and the top ten take about 7.6%. The source material was peripheral blood. All receptors come from an older woman with COVID-19, enrolled during active disease.

The CDR3 spells CASSVGQGETDTQYF. In nucleotides, the CDR3 is TGTGCCAGCAGTGTCGGACAGGGTGAGACAGATACGCAGTATTTT. The J gene is TRBJ2-3, the V gene TRBV28, with TRBD1 matching over 8 bases. Germline V gives CDR1 MDHEN, CDR2 SYDVKM. The CDR3 spans 15 residues. After removal of 5 bases from V and 3 bases from J, the junction contained 7 bases not matched to a gene.

V gene TRBV27 combines with J gene TRBJ1-2; a weak D match, TRBD1 (6 bases). Trimming removed 5 bases from V and 5 bases from J, with 15 bases in between. This CDR3 has 14 amino acids. Germline lookup yields CDR1 MNHEY and CDR2 SMNVEV (reference sequence). The chain's CDR3 is CASSKDRSLYGYTF. The CDR3 DNA follows: TGTGCCAGCAGTAAAGACAGGAGTCTTTATGGCTACACCTTC.

The chain couples TRBV9 to TRBJ2-1; 9 bases fit TRBD2. From germline, CDR1 is SGDLS and CDR2 YYNGEE. V gave up 4 bases and J gave up 4 bases; unmatched junction bases: 18. CDR3 size: 19 residues. The CDR3 DNA is TGTGCCAGCAGCCCCCGTAGTGTGAGGCGGGGGGGTTCATACAATGAGCAGTTCTTC. Amino acids: CASSPRSVRRGGSYNEQFF.

This clone was counted between two and nine times. The chain uses TRBV7-9 and TRBJ2-2; 7 bases fit TRBD1. The V segment lost 0 bases and the J segment 4 bases; nucleotides outside the gene matches: 5. Germline V gene lookup returns CDR1 SEHNR and CDR2 FQNEAQ (reference sequence). The CDR3 length is 16 residues. The CDR3 spells CASSLAMAGGTGELFF. CDR3 nucleotides: TGTGCCAGCAGCTTAGCCATGGCAGGGGGCACCGGGGAGCTGTTTTTT.

Only a few counts were recorded for this clone. The rearrangement uses TRBV19 and TRBJ2-3, with D unclear. Trimming cost V 7 bases and J 2 bases, with 10 bases left between them. Per germline, CDR1 LNHDA and CDR2 SQIVND (reference sequence). The CDR3 runs 13 residues. The CDR3 loop is CASTPPYTDTQYF. The CDR3 DNA reads TGTGCCAGTACTCCCCCTTACACAGATACGCAGTATTTT.

CDR3 region: CASSPPVETGETKNIQYF. The CDR3 DNA reads as TGTGCCAGCTCACCACCAGTAGAGACAGGGGAGACCAAAAACATTCAGTACTTC. The chain employs TRBV18 and TRBJ2-4, with 8 positions matching TRBD1. The CDR3 is 18 amino acids. The junction had 9 bases not matched to a gene; V was cut back by 0 bases and J by 2 bases. Per germline, CDR1 KGHSH and CDR2 LQKENI.

V usage is TRBV27 and J usage is TRBJ1-1; D might be TRBD1 (5 bases). The CDR3 covers 14 residues. The V gene lost 1 base and the J gene lost 3 bases, with 9 bases spanning the gap. Germline loops: CDR1 MNHEY, CDR2 SMNVEV (reference sequence). CDR3 protein: CASSLFGGDTEAFF. CDR3 bases: TGTGCCAGCAGTTTATTTGGGGGGGACACTGAAGCTTTCTTT.

The chain joins TRBV30 to TRBJ2-5, with TRBD2 matching 8 bases. CDR3 length: 13 residues. CDR1 is GTSNPN, CDR2 SVGIG, per germline (reference sequence). The V and J ends lost 8 bases and 5 bases, in that order; junction bases with no gene match: 10. The CDR3 DNA follows: TGTGCCACCACTTCGCGGGGGGCGGAGACCCAGTACTTC. It encodes CATTSRGAETQYF.

This clone was seen only once. The V and J genes are TRBV3-1 (or the pseudogene TRBV3-2) and TRBJ2-3, with TRBD1 identical over 8 bases. Germline-derived CDR1 and CDR2 are LGHDT and YNNKEL (reference sequence). Germline trimming cut 1 base from V and 4 bases from J; bases unmatched to any gene: 1. The CDR3 spans 14 residues. The CDR3 loop reads CASSQGQGPDTQYF. The CDR3 bases are TGTGCCAGCAGCCAAGGACAGGGGCCAGATACGCAGTATTTT.

The gene calls are TRBV5-6 and TRBJ1-2, with 8 positions matching TRBD1. Germline loops: CDR1 SGHDT, CDR2 YYEEEE. Losses at the gene ends were 1 base for V and 0 bases for J; bases not matched to a gene: 8. The CDR3 contains 17 residues. The CDR3 nucleotides read TGTGCCAGCAGCTTGCGGGGACAGGAGCCATCTAACTATGGCTACACCTTC. Encoded protein: CASSLRGQEPSNYGYTF.

V and J are TRBV6-1 and TRBJ1-2, with 12 bases matching TRBD1. The CDR3 length is 16 residues. Germline CDR1 MNHNS, CDR2 SASEGT. The ends lost 4 bases at V and 10 bases at J; junction bases unmatched: 13. The chain's CDR3 is CASSAGTGGGKGNYTF. CDR3 nucleotides: TGTGCCAGCAGTGCAGGGACAGGGGGCGGAAAAGGAAACTACACCTTC.

The V call is TRBV6-1, the J call TRBJ2-7; 8 bases match TRBD2. V was pared by 2 bases and J by 0 bases, with 3 bases of the junction left unmatched. Germline loops: CDR1 MNHNS, CDR2 SASEGT. The CDR3 runs 15 residues. DNA for the CDR3: TGTGCCAGCAGTGAAATGCGGGGGGACTCCTACGAGCAGTACTTC. This codes for CASSEMRGDSYEQYF.

J is TRBJ1-2 and V is TRBV12-3 or TRBV12-4; D may be TRBD1 (5 bases). Between the trimmed V and J ends, which lost 5 bases and 3 bases, there was a span of 7 bases. The CDR3 is 12 amino acids. CDR3 coding DNA: TGTGCCAGCAGTGCAGGGTACTATGGCTACACCTTC. Translating gives CASSAGYYGYTF.

The V gene is TRBV3-1 (or the pseudogene TRBV3-2), the J gene TRBJ2-1; TRBD2 agrees at 14 bases. Germline V gene sequence: CDR1 LGHDT, CDR2 YNNKEL (reference sequence). Trimming took 3 bases from V and 0 from J; bases not matched to a gene: 13. The CDR3 loop spans 21 amino acids. In DNA form, the CDR3 reads TGTGCCAGCAGCCAGGGTATCGTCGGGACTAGCGGGGGTCGCTCCTACAATGAGCAGTTCTTC. It yields the protein CASSQGIVGTSGGRSYNEQFF.

This clone was counted a single time. The chain combines TRBV9 with TRBJ1-2; TRBD1 might be the D (5 bases). CDR1 and CDR2 (germline): SGDLS, YYNGEE. V gave up 0 bases and J gave up 8 bases, with 17 bases separating them. This CDR3 region has 15 residues. DNA of the CDR3: TGTGCCAGCAGCGTAGCTCCAGGGTTTTTATACGGCTACACCTTC. Encoded protein: CASSVAPGFLYGYTF.